Reported below is one T cell receptor (beta chain). Deep-level running was used for the assay. Libraries were prepared by immunoSEQ multiplex PCR; TCRdb keeps only in-frame clonotypes and omits some of them. The data contain 730,000 or so clones, about three quarters of them singletons. This CDR3 contains 14 residues. The germline gives CDR1 SGHNT, CDR2 YYREEE (reference sequence). Trimming took 4 bases from V and 2 from J, leaving 11 bases between them. The entry originates in a study of shared clonotypes between healthy human individuals. The clonotype was recovered from a woman in her twenties or thirties in good health. The chain couples TRBV5-4 to TRBJ2-3, with D perhaps TRBD2 (6 bases). Sample: memory CD4+ T cells sorted from blood. The subset was: CD45RA-negative fraction. For the CDR3, the DNA is TGTGCCAGCAGCCCGGGCGGGATCACAGATACGCAGTATTTT. Protein: CASSPGGITDTQYF. The full variable domain, its missing parts supplied by reference TRBV5-4 and TRBJ2-3, is ETGVTQSPTHLIKTRGQQVTLRCSSQSGHNTVSWYQQALGQGPQFIFQYYREEENGRGNFPPRFSGLQFPNYSSELNVNALELDDSALYLCASSPGGITDTQYFGPGTRLTVL.